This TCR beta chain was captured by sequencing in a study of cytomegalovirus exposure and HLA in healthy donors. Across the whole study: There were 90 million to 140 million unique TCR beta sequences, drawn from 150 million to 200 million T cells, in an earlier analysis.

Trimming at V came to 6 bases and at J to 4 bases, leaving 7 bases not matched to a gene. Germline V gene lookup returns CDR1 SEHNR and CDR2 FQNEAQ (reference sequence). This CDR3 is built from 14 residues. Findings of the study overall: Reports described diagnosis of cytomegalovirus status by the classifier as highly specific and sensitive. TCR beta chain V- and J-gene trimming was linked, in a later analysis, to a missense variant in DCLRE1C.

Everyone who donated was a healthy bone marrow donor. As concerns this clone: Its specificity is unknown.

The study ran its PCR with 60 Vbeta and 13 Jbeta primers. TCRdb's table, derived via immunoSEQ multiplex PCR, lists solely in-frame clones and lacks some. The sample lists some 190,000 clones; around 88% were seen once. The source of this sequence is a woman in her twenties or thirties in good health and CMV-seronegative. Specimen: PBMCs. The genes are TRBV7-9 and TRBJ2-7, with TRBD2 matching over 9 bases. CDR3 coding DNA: TGTGCCAGCAGTCGGGGGACTAGCAGATACGAGCAGTACTTC. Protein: CASSRGTSRYEQYF.